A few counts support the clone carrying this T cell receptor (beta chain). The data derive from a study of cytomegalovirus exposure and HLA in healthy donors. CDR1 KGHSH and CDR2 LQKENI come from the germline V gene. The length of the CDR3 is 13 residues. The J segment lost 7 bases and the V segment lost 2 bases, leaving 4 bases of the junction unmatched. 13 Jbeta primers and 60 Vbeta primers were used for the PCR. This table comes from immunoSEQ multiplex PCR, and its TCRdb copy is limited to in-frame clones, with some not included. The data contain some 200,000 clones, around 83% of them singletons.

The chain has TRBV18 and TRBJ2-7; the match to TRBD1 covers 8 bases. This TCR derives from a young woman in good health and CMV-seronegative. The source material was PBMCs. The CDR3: CASSPGQGLEQYF. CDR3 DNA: TGTGCCAGCTCACCAGGACAGGGACTTGAGCAGTACTTC.